This T cell receptor beta chain was sequenced during a study of blood T cell repertoires in COVID-19. At the level of the study: Whether acute or convalescent, the COVID-19 samples came from the United States, Italy and Spain. Sources were T cells, B-cell-depleted T cells, or PBMCs; the material itself was cDNA or gDNA.

In this sample, this clone turned up a few times. As processed by the authors: Reference gene primer amplification gave nucleated cell count estimates. Clones were read by immunoSEQ multiplex PCR, and TCRdb kept only the in-frame ones, dropping some. Clonal size and the V and J genes are those of that table, whereas D and trimming came from the DNA. The sample has a few hundred thousand clones, about 85% seen once. Germline CDR1 reads LNHDA; CDR2 reads SQIVND (reference sequence). The CDR3 extends over 15 amino acids. Trimming stripped 5 bases from V and 1 base from J, with 14 bases between. Participants were aged about 18 to 90 years, lived in around 25 US areas, and enrolled virtually.

Sequenced material: PBMCs or T cells enriched from blood (not recorded which). The source is a woman aged 50 to 60 who had been exposed to COVID-19. V gene TRBV19 combines with J gene TRBJ1-2, with D unresolved. The CDR3 loop is CASSDIPGGNYGYTF. CDR3 nucleotide sequence: TGTGCCAGTAGTGACATCCCCGGTGGTAACTATGGCTACACCTTC.